This record concerns one T cell receptor (beta chain) sequence. The sample comes from a study of CD8 T cells in Susac syndrome. Random hexamers were used to reverse transcribe about 0.5 to 1 ug of RNA. In TCRdb, the immunoSEQ multiplex PCR reads were re-called with MiXCR into one record per CDR3 protein. The profile shows roughly 170,000 distinct CDR3 sequences, approximately 93% of them singletons. This TCR was recovered from a human donor with multiple sclerosis. Sequenced sample: CD4+ T cells from PBMCs.

This CDR3 reads CASRDTGSGANVLTF. The CDR3 coding sequence is TGTGCCAGCAGAGATACAGGATCTGGGGCCAACGTCCTGACTTTC. V gene TRBV7-2 combines with J gene TRBJ2-6, with a possible D match to TRBD1 (5 bases). The V and J ends lost 6 bases and 1 base respectively, with 10 bases between them. Germline CDR1 and CDR2: SGHTA and FQGNSA. The length of the CDR3 is 15 residues.